One and the same sample provided the 11 T cell receptor beta chains below, sequenced in a study of T cell responses to AZD1222 COVID-19 vaccine. TCRdb's table, derived via immunoSEQ multiplex PCR, lists solely in-frame clones and lacks some. The table has around 160,000 clones, under 95% seen once. This material consisted of peripheral blood, taken on day 0 of AZD1222 vaccination. Receptors originate from an adult in good health.

The chain has TRBV7-9 and TRBJ1-2, with D tentatively TRBD1 (5 bases). V was cut by 5 bases and J by 1 base, with 8 bases left in between. CDR3 size: 13 residues. CDR1 and CDR2 (germline): SEHNR, FQNEAQ (reference sequence). As DNA, the CDR3 is TGTGCCAGCAGCAGAGGGGATAACTATGGCTACACCTTC. This sequence encodes CASSRGDNYGYTF.

The chain joins TRBV6-4 to TRBJ1-6, with unresolved D. V gave up 3 bases and J gave up 7 bases, with 7 bases separating them. From germline, CDR1 is MRHNA and CDR2 SNTAGT. The CDR3 runs 13 residues. The CDR3 nucleotides read TGTGCCAGCAGTGAAAGGCTGAATTCACCCCTCCACTTT. Translated, it gives CASSERLNSPLHF.

The chain uses TRBV14 and TRBJ2-1; D may be TRBD1 (5 bases). The CDR3 length is 15 residues. Germline loops: CDR1 SGHDN, CDR2 FVKESK. V gave up 3 bases and J gave up 1 base, with 10 bases separating them. CDR3 residues: CASSQGQPSYNEQFF. The CDR3 DNA sequence: TGTGCCAGCAGCCAGGGGCAACCATCCTACAATGAGCAGTTCTTC.

The chain combines TRBV2 with TRBJ1-1, with D perhaps matching TRBD1 (6 bases). Germline V gene lookup returns CDR1 SNHLY and CDR2 FYNNEI. Trimming took 2 bases from V and 5 from J, leaving 12 bases between them. The CDR3 spans 14 residues. CDR3 sequence: CASSEIAGETEAFF. CDR3 DNA: TGTGCCAGCAGTGAAATTGCAGGGGAGACTGAAGCTTTCTTT.

The J gene is TRBJ2-3, the V gene TRBV7-3, with D possibly matching TRBD2 (6 bases). CDR1 is SGHTA and CDR2 is FQGTGA in the germline V gene. This CDR3 has 13 residues. Deletions cut 2 bases from V and 4 bases from J, with 7 bases between. Here the CDR3 DNA reads TGTGCCAGCAGCTTAGGGAGGTCAGATACGCAGTATTTT. Translating it yields CASSLGRSDTQYF.

This clone was picked up a small number of times. The rearrangement links TRBV7-2 to TRBJ1-2; D is possibly TRBD1 (6 bases). The V and J ends lost 3 bases and 0 bases respectively, with 11 bases between them. The germline V gene encodes CDR1 SGHTA and CDR2 FQGNSA. CDR3 length: 15 amino acids. The CDR3 nucleotides read TGTGCCAGCAGCTTTTCAGGGGCCGCTAACTATGGCTACACCTTC. Amino acid sequence: CASSFSGAANYGYTF.

This chain links TRBV6-5 with TRBJ2-1; 7 positions match TRBD1. Germline CDR1 MNHEY, CDR2 SVGAGI. This CDR3 has 15 residues. Unmatched junction bases numbered 10, after V lost 6 bases and J lost 5 bases. CDR3 loop: CASSLDRDVHNEQFF. As DNA, the CDR3 is TGTGCCAGCAGCCTCGACAGGGATGTCCACAATGAGCAGTTCTTC.

This clone came up a few times. The DNA for the CDR3 is TGTGCCAGCTCACCACGTGCAGCAGATAATTCACCCCTCCACTTT. Its translation is CASSPRAADNSPLHF. The chain links TRBV18 to TRBJ1-6; D call uncertain. Trimming pared 1 base from V and 5 bases from J, leaving 9 bases between. This CDR3 comprises 15 residues. Germline values: CDR1 KGHSH, CDR2 LQKENI.

V gene TRBV2 combines with J gene TRBJ2-7; no firm D call. The CDR3 runs 12 residues. V lost 5 bases and J 0 bases, leaving 5 bases between the germline ends. In germline, CDR1 is SNHLY, CDR2 FYNNEI. CDR3 amino acids: CASSYSSYEQYF. In DNA, the CDR3 is TGTGCCAGCAGTTATAGCTCCTACGAGCAGTACTTC.

The CDR3 DNA reads TGTGCCAGCAGCCTACGACAGGGGGCTCGTATGGAGACCCAGTACTTC. Its protein is CASSLRQGARMETQYF. The chain has TRBV3-1 (or the pseudogene TRBV3-2) and TRBJ2-5; 10 bases match TRBD1. V lost 4 bases, J lost 5 bases, and 10 bases stayed unmatched. There are 16 residues in the CDR3. In germline, CDR1 is LGHDT, CDR2 YNNKEL (reference sequence).

This sequence joins TRBV10-1 and TRBJ1-1; the D gene is possibly TRBD1 (6 bases). V was pared by 5 bases and J by 4 bases, with 8 bases between. Germline CDR1 WNHNN, CDR2 SYGVQD (reference sequence). This CDR3 contains 12 residues. The CDR3 nucleotides read TGCGCCAGCAGTACAGGGACCACTGAAGCTTTCTTT. It is translated as CASSTGTTEAFF.